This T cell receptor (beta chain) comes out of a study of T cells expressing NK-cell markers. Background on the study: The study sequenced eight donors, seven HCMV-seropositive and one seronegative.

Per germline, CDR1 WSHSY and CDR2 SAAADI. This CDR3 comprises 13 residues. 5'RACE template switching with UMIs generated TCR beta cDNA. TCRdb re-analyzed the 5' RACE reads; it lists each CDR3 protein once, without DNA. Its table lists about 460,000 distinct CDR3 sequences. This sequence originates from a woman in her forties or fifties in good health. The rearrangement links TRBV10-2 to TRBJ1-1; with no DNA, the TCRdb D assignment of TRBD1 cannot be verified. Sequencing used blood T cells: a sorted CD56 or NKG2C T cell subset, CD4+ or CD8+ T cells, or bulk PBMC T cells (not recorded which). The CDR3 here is CASLSGAGTEAFF.